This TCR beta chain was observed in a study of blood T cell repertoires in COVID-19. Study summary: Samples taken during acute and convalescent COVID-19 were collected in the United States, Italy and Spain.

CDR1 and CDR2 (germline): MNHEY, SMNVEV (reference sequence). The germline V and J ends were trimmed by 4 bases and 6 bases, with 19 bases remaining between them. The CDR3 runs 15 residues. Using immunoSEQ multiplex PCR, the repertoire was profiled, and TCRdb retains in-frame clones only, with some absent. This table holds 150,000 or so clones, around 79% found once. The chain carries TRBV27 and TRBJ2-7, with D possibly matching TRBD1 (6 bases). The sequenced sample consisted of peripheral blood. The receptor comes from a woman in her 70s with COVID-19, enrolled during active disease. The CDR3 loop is CASSSAGTILTEQYF. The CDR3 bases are TGTGCCAGCAGTTCGGCCGGGACAATCCTTACCGAGCAGTACTTC.